In its sample, the clone carrying this TCR beta chain was seen many times. The antigen is unknown. These data belong to a study of neurological immune-mediated disorders. The junction had 3 bases not matched to a gene; V was cut back by 4 bases and J by 1 base. CDR1 is SGHRS, CDR2 YFSETQ, per germline. CDR3 length equals 15 residues. Synthesis of cDNA was carried out by template-switch 5'RACE. The reaction used 10-nucleotide random UMIs. TCRdb passed the 5' RACE reads through MiXCR, listing each CDR3 protein once. The table shows roughly 100,000 distinct CDR3 sequences, with about 3.8% occurring only once. Study observations and caveats: Multiple sclerosis was found to have the least TCR clonal expansion, below healthy controls, and HTLV-1-associated myelopathy the most. For the multiple sclerosis repertoire cluster, no association with any clinical or MRI feature was found.

The specimen sequenced was PBMCs. J is TRBJ1-5 and V is TRBV5-1; 9 bases fit TRBD1. This receptor was obtained from a woman under 30 with multiple sclerosis. CDR3 sequence reads: CASSRTGESNQPQHF. In DNA, the CDR3 is TGCGCCAGCAGCCGGACAGGGGAGAGCAATCAGCCCCAGCATTTT. Based on the CDR3 plus reference TRBV5-1 and TRBJ1-5, the full variable domain is KAGVTQTPRYLIKTRGQQVTLSCSPISGHRSVSWYQQTPGQGLQFLFEYFSETQRNKGNFPGRFSGRQFSNSRSEMNVSTLELGDSALYLCASSRTGESNQPQHFGDGTRLSIL.